This TCR beta chain was recorded in a study of regulatory T cells in long-lasting Graves disease. V was shortened by 10 bases and J by 7 bases, with 14 bases between the two germline ends. The CDR3 has 11 residues. Per the germline V gene, CDR1 is SNHLY and CDR2 is FYNNEI. According to the study, TCR beta libraries were built with iRepertoire HTBI primers and CDR3-region Arm-PCR. MiXCR, run by TCRdb on the multiplex PCR reads, gives a single entry per CDR3 protein. This table holds hundreds of thousands of distinct CDR3 sequences, roughly 15% found once. This clonotype was observed a handful of times. Regarding time point: newly diagnosed GD, antithyroid drugs for less than 3 months. Isolated PBMC RNA provided the starting material for the TCR library. This sample was shared with a second study, whose subject was T cells in Graves' hyperthyroidism and ophthalmopathy.

The V gene is TRBV2, the J gene TRBJ2-7; D gene ambiguous. This TCR was sampled from a woman under 40 with Graves disease. This specimen consisted of peripheral blood mononuclear cells (PBMCs), obtained at new diagnosis, from a patient treated with antithyroid drugs. The CDR3 sequence is CATNRYNEQYF. DNA for the CDR3: TGTGCCACCAACAGATACAATGAGCAGTACTTC.